The entry that follows covers one T cell receptor beta chain sequence. Its antigen is not known. The source of the sample is a study of cytomegalovirus exposure and HLA in healthy donors. As for the study in general: The roughly 120 validation repertoires used the same platform as the approximately 700 first-cohort repertoires (as reported by a later analysis). Study results and caveats: First-cohort TCR clusters tended to co-occur in the roughly 120 validation repertoires, a later analysis found. Cytomegalovirus association was listed for approximately 150 TCR beta chains.

Germline-derived CDR1 and CDR2 are SGHVS and FQNEAQ. V was trimmed by 1 base and J by 4 bases, leaving 11 bases between them. The CDR3 spans 14 residues. The protocol was immunoSEQ multiplex PCR, while the TCRdb copy is restricted to in-frame clones and leaves out a portion. The repertoire consists of about 110,000 clones, with around nine tenths occurring once and the leading ten covering more than 1.4%. The chain uses TRBV7-8 and TRBJ2-7, with a tentative D call TRBD2 (7 bases). Material: PBMCs. This TCR came from a young woman in good health and CMV-seropositive. Written as DNA, the CDR3 is TGTGCCAGCAGCTTAGGCGGGGGCAAATACGAGCAGTACTTC. Protein sequence: CASSLGGGKYEQYF.